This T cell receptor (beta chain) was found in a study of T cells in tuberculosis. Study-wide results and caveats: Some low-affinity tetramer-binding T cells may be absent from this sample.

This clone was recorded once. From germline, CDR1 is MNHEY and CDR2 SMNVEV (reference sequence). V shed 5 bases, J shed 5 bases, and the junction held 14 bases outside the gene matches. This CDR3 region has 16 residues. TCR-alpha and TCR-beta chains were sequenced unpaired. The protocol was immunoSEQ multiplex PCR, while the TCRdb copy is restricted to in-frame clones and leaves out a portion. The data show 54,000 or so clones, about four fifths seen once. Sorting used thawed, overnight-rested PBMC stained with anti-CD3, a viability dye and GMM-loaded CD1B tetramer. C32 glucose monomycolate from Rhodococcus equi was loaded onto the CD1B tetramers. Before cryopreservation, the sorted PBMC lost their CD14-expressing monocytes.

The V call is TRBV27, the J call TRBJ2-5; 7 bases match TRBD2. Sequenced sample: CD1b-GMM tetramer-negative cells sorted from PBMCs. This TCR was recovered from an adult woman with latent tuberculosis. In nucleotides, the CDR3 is TGTGCCAGCAGTCAGGCTTGGGAGGGAGGCGGGGAGACCCAGTACTTC. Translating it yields CASSQAWEGGGETQYF.